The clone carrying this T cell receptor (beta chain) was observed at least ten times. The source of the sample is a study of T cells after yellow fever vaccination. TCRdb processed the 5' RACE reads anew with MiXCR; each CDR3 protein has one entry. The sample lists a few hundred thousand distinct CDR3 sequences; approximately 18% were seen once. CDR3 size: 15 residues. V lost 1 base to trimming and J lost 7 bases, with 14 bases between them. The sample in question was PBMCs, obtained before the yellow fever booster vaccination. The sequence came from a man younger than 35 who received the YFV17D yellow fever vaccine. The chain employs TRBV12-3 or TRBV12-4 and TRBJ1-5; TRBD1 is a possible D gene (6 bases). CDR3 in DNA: TGTGCCAGCAGTTTAGGGTGGGCAGGGGCGCAGCCCCAGCATTTT. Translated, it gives CASSLGWAGAQPQHF.